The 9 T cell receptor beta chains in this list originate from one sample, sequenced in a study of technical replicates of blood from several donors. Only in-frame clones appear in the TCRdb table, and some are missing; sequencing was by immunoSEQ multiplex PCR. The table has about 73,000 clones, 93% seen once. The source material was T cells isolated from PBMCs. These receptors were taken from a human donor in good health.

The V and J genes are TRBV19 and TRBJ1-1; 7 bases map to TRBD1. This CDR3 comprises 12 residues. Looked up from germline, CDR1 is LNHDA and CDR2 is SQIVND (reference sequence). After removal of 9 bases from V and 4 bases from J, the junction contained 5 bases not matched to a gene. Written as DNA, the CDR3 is TGTGCCAGAAAGCACAGGGGCACTGAAGCTTTCTTT. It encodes CARKHRGTEAFF.

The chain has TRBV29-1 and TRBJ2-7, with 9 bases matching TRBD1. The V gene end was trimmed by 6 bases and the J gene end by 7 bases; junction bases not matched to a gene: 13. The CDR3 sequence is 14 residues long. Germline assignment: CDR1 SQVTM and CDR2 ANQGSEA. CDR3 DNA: TGCAGCGTGACCCCCGGGACAGGGCTAGAGGAGCAGTACTTC. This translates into CSVTPGTGLEEQYF.

DNA of the CDR3: TGTGCTAGTGGTTCCGCCGACAGGGGCAGGTATGGCTACACCTTC. It specifies CASGSADRGRYGYTF. This rearrangement joins TRBV12-5 to TRBJ1-2; 8 bases are a match to TRBD1. This CDR3 spans 15 amino acids. V was pared by 4 bases and J by 5 bases, with 9 bases of the junction left unmatched. Per germline, CDR1 LGHNT and CDR2 FRNRAP. The full variable domain, its missing parts supplied by reference TRBV12-5 and TRBJ1-2, is DARVTQTPRHKVTEMGQEVTMRCQPILGHNTVFWYRQTMMQGLELLAYFRNRAPLDDSGMPKDRFSAEMPDATLATLKIQPSEPRDSAVYFCASGSADRGRYGYTFGSGTRLTVV.

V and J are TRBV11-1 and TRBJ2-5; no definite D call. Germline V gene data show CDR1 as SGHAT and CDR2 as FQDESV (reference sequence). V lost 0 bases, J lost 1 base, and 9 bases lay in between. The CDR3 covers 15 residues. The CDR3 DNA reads TGTGCCAGCAGCTTAGCCTTCGCTATCCAAGAGACCCAGTACTTC. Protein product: CASSLAFAIQETQYF.

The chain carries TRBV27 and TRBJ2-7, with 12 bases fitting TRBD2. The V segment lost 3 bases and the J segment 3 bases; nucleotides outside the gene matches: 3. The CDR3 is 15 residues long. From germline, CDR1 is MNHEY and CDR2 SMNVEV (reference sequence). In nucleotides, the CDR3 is TGTGCCAGCAGTTTGTCTAGCGGGAGGGTCTACGAGCAGTACTTC. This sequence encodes CASSLSSGRVYEQYF.

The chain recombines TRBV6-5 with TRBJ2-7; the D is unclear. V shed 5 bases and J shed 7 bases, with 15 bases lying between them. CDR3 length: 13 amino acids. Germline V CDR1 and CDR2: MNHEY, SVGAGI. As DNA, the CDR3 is TGTGCCAGCAGTAACCCTTCAACGAGTGAGCAGTACTTC. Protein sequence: CASSNPSTSEQYF.

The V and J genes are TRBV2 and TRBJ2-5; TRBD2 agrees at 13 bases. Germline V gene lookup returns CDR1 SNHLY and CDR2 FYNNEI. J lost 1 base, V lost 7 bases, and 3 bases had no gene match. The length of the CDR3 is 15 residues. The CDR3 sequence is CASTRTSGSQETQYF. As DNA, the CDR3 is TGTGCCAGCACGCGGACTAGCGGGAGCCAAGAGACCCAGTACTTC.

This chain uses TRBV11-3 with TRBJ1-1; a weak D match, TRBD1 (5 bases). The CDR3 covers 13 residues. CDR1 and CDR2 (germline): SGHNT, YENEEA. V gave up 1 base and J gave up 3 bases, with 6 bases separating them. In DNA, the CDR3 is TGTGCCAGCAGCTTAGCCAGGGACACTGAAGCTTTCTTT. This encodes CASSLARDTEAFF.

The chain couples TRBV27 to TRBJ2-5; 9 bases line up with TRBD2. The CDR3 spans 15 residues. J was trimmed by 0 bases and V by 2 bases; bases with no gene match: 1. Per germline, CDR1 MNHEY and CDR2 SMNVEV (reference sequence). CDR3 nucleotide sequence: TGTGCCAGCAGTTTACTAGCGGGGTACCAAGAGACCCAGTACTTC. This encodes CASSLLAGYQETQYF.